Listed here are 4 T cell receptor beta chains from one sample, sequenced in a study of blood T cell repertoires in COVID-19. TCRdb's table, derived via immunoSEQ multiplex PCR, lists solely in-frame clones and lacks some. The table lists under 110,000 clones, around 92% of them singletons. The specimen sequenced was peripheral blood. These receptors originate from a man aged 50 to 59 with active COVID-19.

This chain links TRBV7-2 with TRBJ2-1; D remains ambiguous. Trimming removed 2 bases from V and 8 bases from J, with 10 bases in between. CDR1 is SGHTA, CDR2 FQGNSA, per germline. The CDR3 has 13 amino acids. In DNA form, the CDR3 reads TGTGCCAGCAGCTTAAGAAACCGGGATGAGCAGTTCTTC. Amino acid sequence: CASSLRNRDEQFF.

The CDR3 reads CASSEAGGTGELFF. CDR3 DNA sequence: TGCGCCAGCAGTGAGGCAGGGGGTACCGGGGAGCTGTTTTTT. V usage is TRBV10-1 and J usage is TRBJ2-2; 7 bases fit TRBD1. Germline V CDR1 and CDR2: WNHNN, SYGVQD (reference sequence). After removal of 2 bases from V and 5 bases from J, the junction contained 2 bases not matched to a gene. The CDR3 runs to 14 residues.

This chain uses TRBV3-1 (or the pseudogene TRBV3-2) with TRBJ1-1; 7 bases are shared with TRBD1. The CDR3 length is 14 residues. The germline V gene encodes CDR1 LGHDT and CDR2 YNNKEL (reference sequence). With 8 bases clipped from V and 3 bases from J, the junction kept 9 bases outside the gene matches. DNA for the CDR3: TGTGCCAGCTCCCCGACAGGGCGGGACACTGAAGCTTTCTTT. Translated, it gives CASSPTGRDTEAFF.

The J gene is TRBJ2-3, the V gene TRBV20-1; the D gene is possibly TRBD2 (6 bases). From germline, CDR1 is DFQATT and CDR2 SNEGSKA (reference sequence). Deletions cut 6 bases from V and 2 bases from J, with 21 bases between. The CDR3 length is 16 residues. This CDR3 reads CSASVSRDLNTDTQYF. CDR3 bases: TGCAGTGCGAGTGTGAGCCGGGACTTAAACACAGATACGCAGTATTTT.